The T cell receptor (beta chain) described here comes from a study of cytotoxic CD8 clonotypes in ibrutinib-treated CLL (dated by TCRdb to the early 2020s). Context from the whole study: In this cohort, approximately 14 patients were treatment-naive and about a dozen were relapsed/refractory, while approximately 18 had unmutated IGHV. Partial responses were observed in roughly 24 patients and complete responses in 2; after a median follow-up of 68 months, remission was maintained in 15 or so patients and progression was observed in some twelve. Samples at response were collected after a median of about twelve months of treatment, with a range of 6 to 36 months. On average, each sample yielded 255,043 productive templates and tens of thousands of productive rearrangements. Of the roughly 86 participants in the trial, 25 to 30 had longitudinal samples available. Cryopreserved peripheral blood mononuclear cells were obtained prior to treatment, at the time of response, and at either disease progression or sustained remission. Patients were still on ibrutinib when every remission and progressive disease sample was collected.

The research as a whole found: An increase in clonality was observed at ibrutinib response, with clonality remaining stable during sustained remission and falling back toward baseline at progression. At baseline, clonality was higher than in age-matched healthy donors and showed a strong correlation with circulating CD8+ T-cell counts. Lymph node repertoires were not examined, and the timing of sampling was not matched between patients in sustained remission and those whose disease progressed. Public clonotypes were found to be uncommon and were observed to contract or remain stable during treatment; the increase in clonality was shown to reflect expansion of private clonotypes at ibrutinib response.

The intended sense of this specimen's time point label: roughly 2 years on ibrutinib. For TCR beta library preparation, about 2.1 micrograms of genomic DNA were extracted from the cryopreserved PBMCs. Longitudinal blood samples from CLL patients receiving ibrutinib monotherapy were subjected to high-throughput TCR beta sequencing. Patients were enrolled in a phase 2 open-label single-center ibrutinib monotherapy trial. As for this clone: The antigen it recognizes is unknown. Within one base of it there is no much larger clone, and no base qualities were kept.

Each clonotype received, on average, around 10x coverage in deep resolution sequencing performed on a MiSeq, where the target depth lay between 1 in 1 million and 1 in 200,000 T cells. TCR beta libraries were generated with the immunoSEQ hsTCRB Kit. As for how the authors treated the data: ImmunoSEQ Data Assistant and ImmunoSEQ Analyzer were used for data analysis, and V, D and J genes were assigned according to IMGT definitions. Clonality, with values ranging from 0 to 1, was calculated as one minus the normalized Shannon entropy of productive rearrangement frequencies. Public clonotype analysis was restricted to overrepresented clonotypes comprising at least 0.05% of each patient's repertoire. Repertoires from roughly 13 age-matched healthy donors in immuneACCESS were used as clonality controls. Held by TCRdb, this immuneACCESS table contains in-frame sequences only and omits some clones. Under half of the omission traces to an unresolved V gene where checked; the cause of the rest is unknown. V, J and clone size derive from that table, while D and trimming were established from the DNA sequence. The sample table contains roughly 250,000 clones; only one count was recorded for roughly 70% of them. Over 15% of the sample is held by the ten biggest clonotypes.

CDR1 is given as SNHLY and CDR2 as FYNNEI, both from the germline V gene. V is cut back by 8 bases and J by 2 bases, with 7 bases in the junction unmatched. CDR3 length: 16 amino acids, cysteine to phenylalanine. The retained sequence is limited to the CDR3, 48 bases, with the frame set at the first base. This material consisted of PBMCs, taken after 24 months of ibrutinib treatment. This TCR derives from a human donor with chronic lymphocytic leukemia. This receptor chain uses TRBV2 and TRBJ2-6, with 9 bases aligning to TRBD1. This receptor has the CDR3 CASGHGQGTGANVLTF. Read as DNA, the sequence is TGTGCCAGCGGGCACGGACAGGGGACTGGGGCCAACGTCCTGACTTTC.